This T cell receptor beta chain was sequenced in a study of vaccination effects on CD4 cells after COVID-19. Study-wide points: In the late period after vaccination, infection- and vaccine-induced clones contracted markedly.

Comments on this clone: Its specificity is not known.

Generated by immunoSEQ multiplex PCR, the TCRdb table keeps only in-frame clones and is missing some. The sample consists of 35,000 to 45,000 clones, about 80% of them appearing once. Ahead of sequencing, the ViraFEST assay grew antigen-specific CD4+ T cells using viral peptide pools. Researchers isolated CD4+ T cells once around 11 days of culture had elapsed. Subjects were given two BNT162b2 or mRNA-1273 vaccine doses. Approximately 2.1 million PBMC were placed in each well, which was supplemented with 10 IU/ml IL-2 and around 10 ug/ml peptides. The sequence came from a human donor who received a COVID-19 vaccine. Some clones in this sample may be carry-over from other donors' samples. The sample consisted of CD4+ T cells from PBMCs cultured with HCoV-NL63 spike peptides, taken after COVID-19 vaccination.

DNA of the CDR3: TGTGCCAGCTATGACAGGGGTTGGCAGTACGAGCAGTACGTC. Its translation is CASYDRGWQYEQYV. The chain employs TRBV27 and TRBJ2-7; 8 nucleotides match TRBD1. The CDR3 runs to 14 residues. Trimming took 8 bases from V and 4 from J; bases not matched to a gene: 10. The germline CDR1 and CDR2 sequences are MNHEY and SMNVEV (reference sequence).